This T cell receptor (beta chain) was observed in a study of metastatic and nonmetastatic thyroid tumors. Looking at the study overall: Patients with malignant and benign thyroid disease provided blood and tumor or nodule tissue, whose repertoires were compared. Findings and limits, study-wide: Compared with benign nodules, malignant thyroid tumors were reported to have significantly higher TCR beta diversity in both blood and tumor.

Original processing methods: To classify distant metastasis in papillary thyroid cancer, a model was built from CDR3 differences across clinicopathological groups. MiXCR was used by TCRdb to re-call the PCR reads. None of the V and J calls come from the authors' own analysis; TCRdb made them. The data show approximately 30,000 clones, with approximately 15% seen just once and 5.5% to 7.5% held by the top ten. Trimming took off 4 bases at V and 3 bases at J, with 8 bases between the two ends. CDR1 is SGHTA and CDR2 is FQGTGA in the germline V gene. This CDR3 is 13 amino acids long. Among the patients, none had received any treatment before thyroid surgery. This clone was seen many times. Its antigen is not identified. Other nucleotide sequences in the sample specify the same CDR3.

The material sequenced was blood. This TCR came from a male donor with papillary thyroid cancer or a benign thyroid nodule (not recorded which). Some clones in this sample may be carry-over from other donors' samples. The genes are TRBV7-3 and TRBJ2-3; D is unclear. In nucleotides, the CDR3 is TGTGCCAGCAGCTCGGTCGGTACAGATACGCAGTATTTT. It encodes CASSSVGTDTQYF.